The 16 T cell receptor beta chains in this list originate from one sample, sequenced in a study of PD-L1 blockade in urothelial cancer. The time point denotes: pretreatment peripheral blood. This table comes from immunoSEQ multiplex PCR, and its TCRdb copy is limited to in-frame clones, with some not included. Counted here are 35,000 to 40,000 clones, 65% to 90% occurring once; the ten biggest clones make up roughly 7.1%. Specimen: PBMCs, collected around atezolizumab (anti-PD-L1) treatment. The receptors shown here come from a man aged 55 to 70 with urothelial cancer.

The CDR3: CATSREPDRGQGYTF. As DNA, the CDR3 is TGTGCCACCAGCAGAGAACCGGACAGGGGTCAAGGCTACACCTTC. The chain is built from TRBV15 and TRBJ1-2, with TRBD1 matching over 9 bases. Trimming removed 0 bases from V and 8 bases from J; junction bases left unmatched: 7. Germline-derived CDR1 and CDR2 are LNHNV and YYDKDF (reference sequence). This CDR3 is built from 15 residues.

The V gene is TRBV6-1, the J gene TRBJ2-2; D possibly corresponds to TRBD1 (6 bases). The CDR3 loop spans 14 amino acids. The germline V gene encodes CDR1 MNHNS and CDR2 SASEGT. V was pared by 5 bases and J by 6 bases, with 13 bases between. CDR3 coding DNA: TGTGCCAGCAGTATTACCCAGGGGTCCGGGGAGCTGTTTTTT. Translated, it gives CASSITQGSGELFF.

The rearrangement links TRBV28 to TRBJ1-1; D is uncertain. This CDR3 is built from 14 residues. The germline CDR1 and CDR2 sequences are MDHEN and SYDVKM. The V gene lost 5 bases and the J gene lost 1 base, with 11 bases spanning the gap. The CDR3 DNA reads TGTGCCAGCAGTGAGACTCTTGGGAACACTGAAGCTTTCTTT. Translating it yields CASSETLGNTEAFF.

As DNA, the CDR3 is TGTGCCAGCAGCTTGGGAGGCGTGGGGGGTAGGGACACTGAAGCTTTCTTT. Translating it yields CASSLGGVGGRDTEAFF. The chain is built from TRBV5-4 and TRBJ1-1; maybe TRBD1 (5 bases). The CDR3 totals 17 residues. Germline loops: CDR1 SGHNT, CDR2 YYREEE (reference sequence). V dropped 0 bases and J dropped 3 bases, with 18 bases sitting between them.

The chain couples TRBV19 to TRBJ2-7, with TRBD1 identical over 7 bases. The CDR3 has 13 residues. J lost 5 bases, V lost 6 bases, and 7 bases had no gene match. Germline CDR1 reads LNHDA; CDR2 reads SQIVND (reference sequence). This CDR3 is CASREQGSDEQYF. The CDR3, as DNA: TGTGCCAGTAGGGAACAGGGGTCCGACGAGCAGTACTTC.

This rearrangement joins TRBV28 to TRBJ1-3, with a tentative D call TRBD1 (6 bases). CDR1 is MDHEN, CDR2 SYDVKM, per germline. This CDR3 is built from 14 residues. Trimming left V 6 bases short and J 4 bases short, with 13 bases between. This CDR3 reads CASRARGTGNTIYF. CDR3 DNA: TGTGCCAGCAGGGCGAGGGGGACGGGAAACACCATATATTTT.

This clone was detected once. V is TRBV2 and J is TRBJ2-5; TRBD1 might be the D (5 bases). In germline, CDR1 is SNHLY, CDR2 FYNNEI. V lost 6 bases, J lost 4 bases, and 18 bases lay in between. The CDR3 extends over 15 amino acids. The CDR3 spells CASRADRNTGETQYF. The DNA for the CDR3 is TGTGCCAGCAGGGCTGACAGAAACACAGGAGAGACCCAGTACTTC. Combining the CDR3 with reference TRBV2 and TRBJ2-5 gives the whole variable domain EPEVTQTPSHQVTQMGQEVILRCVPISNHLYFYWYRQILGQKVEFLVSFYNNEISEKSEIFDDQFSVERPDGSNFTLKIRSTKLEDSAMYFCASRADRNTGETQYFGPGTRLLVL.

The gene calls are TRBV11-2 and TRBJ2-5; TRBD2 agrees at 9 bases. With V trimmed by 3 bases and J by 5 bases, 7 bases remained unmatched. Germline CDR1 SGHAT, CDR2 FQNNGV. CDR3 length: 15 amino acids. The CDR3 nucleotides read TGTGCCAGCAGCTTGAGGCGGGGGGGCCCCGAGACCCAGTACTTC. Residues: CASSLRRGGPETQYF.

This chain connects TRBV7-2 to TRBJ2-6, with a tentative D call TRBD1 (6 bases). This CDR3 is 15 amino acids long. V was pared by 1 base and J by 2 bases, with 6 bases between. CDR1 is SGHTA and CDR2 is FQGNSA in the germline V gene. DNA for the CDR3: TGTGCCAGCAGCTTAGGGGGGCCTGGGGCCAACGTCCTGACTTTC. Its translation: CASSLGGPGANVLTF.

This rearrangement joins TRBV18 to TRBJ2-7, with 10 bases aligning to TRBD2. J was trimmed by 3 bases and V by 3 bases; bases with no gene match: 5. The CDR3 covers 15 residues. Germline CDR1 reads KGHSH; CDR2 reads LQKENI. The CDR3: CASSPLAGADYEQYF. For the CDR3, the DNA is TGTGCCAGCTCACCGCTAGCGGGGGCCGACTACGAGCAGTACTTC.

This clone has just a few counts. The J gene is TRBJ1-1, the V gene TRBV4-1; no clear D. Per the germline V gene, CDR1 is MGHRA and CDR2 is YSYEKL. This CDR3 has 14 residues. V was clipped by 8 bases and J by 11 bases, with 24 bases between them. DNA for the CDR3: TGCGCCAGCGGATCAGGCCTCGGGGTGATCTCGGCTTTCTTT. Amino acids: CASGSGLGVISAFF.

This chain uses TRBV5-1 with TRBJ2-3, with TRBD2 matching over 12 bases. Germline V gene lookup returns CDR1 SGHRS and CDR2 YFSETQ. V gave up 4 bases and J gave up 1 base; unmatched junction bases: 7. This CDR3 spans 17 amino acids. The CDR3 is CASSPTPSGGGTDTQYF. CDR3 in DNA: TGCGCCAGCAGCCCAACGCCTAGCGGGGGGGGCACAGATACGCAGTATTTT.

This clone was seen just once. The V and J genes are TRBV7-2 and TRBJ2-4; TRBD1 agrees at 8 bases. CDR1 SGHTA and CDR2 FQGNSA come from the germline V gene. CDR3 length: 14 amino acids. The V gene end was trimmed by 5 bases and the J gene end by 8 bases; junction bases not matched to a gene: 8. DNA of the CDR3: TGTGCCAGCAGCGAATCAGGACAGGGTGACATTCAGTACTTC. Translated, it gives CASSESGQGDIQYF.

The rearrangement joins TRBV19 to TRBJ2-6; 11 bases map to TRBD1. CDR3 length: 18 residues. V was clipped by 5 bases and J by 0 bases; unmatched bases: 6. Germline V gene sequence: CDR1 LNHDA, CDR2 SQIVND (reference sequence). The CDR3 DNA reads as TGTGCCAGTAGTCCTACCGGGACAGGGGGCTCTGGGGCCAACGTCCTGACTTTC. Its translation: CASSPTGTGGSGANVLTF.

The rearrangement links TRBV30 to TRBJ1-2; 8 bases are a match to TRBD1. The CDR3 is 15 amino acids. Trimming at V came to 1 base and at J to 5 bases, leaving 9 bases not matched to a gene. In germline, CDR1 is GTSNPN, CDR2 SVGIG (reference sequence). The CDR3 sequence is CAWSGAGGRRYGYTF. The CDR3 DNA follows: TGTGCCTGGAGTGGAGCAGGGGGCCGAAGATATGGCTACACCTTC.

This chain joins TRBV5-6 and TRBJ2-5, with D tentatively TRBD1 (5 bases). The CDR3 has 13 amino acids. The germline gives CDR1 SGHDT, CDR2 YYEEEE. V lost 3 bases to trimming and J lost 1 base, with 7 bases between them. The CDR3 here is CASSWGSQETQYF. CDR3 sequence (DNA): TGTGCCAGCAGCTGGGGCAGCCAAGAGACCCAGTACTTC.